What follows describes a single TCR beta chain. What it binds is not known. The data originate from a study of OX40 agonist ivuxolimab in advanced cancers. Study overall: Of the participants, about 40% had some prior anti-PD-1, anti-PD-L1 or anti-CTLA-4 therapy, which was allowed. Study-wide findings and caveats: At doses 0.1 to 3.0 mg/kg, CD4+ and CD8+ clones expanded. The study did not work out the antigen specificity of the expanded peripheral T cells.

V was cut by 3 bases and J by 6 bases, with 17 bases left in between. CDR3 length equals 15 residues. In germline, CDR1 is MDHEN, CDR2 SYDVKM. The data were produced by immunoSEQ multiplex PCR, yet TCRdb's version contains in-frame clones alone and is incomplete. This sample yields more than 80,000 clones, of which 87% are seen a single time; approximately 1.3% belongs to the top ten. This TCR derives from an adult with an advanced solid tumor such as melanoma, head and neck, liver or kidney cancer. The source was CD4+ or CD8+ T cells sorted from blood, collected in a trial of the OX40 agonist ivuxolimab. The chain employs TRBV28 and TRBJ1-2; no definite D call. The CDR3 reads CASSFGPFLRDGYTF. CDR3 bases: TGTGCCAGCAGTTTTGGTCCGTTTCTCCGAGATGGCTACACCTTC.